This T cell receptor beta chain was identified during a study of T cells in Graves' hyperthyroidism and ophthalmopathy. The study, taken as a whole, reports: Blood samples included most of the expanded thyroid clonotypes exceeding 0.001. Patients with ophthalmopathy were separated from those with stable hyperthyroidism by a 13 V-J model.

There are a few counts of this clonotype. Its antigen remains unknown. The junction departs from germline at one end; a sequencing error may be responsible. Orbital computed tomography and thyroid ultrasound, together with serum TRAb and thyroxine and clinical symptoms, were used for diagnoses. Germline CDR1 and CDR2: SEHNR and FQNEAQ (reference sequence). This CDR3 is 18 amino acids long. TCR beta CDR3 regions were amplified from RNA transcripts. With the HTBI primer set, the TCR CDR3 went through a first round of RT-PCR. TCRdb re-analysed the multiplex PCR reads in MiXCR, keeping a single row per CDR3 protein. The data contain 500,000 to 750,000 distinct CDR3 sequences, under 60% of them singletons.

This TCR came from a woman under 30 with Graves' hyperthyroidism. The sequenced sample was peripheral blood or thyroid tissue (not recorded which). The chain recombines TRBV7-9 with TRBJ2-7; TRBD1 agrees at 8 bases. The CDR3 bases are TGCGCCAGCAGCCAACTCCCCGGGCAGGGGGCAGGATCCTACGAGCAGTACTTC. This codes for CASSQLPGQGAGSYEQYF.